This T cell receptor beta chain was documented in a study of T cell repertoires in cytomegalovirus infection. The wider study: A matching HLA type, together with CMV infection, was signaled by public TCR beta signatures.

Per the germline V gene, CDR1 is SGHTA and CDR2 is FQGNSA. Trimming took 1 base from V and 8 from J, leaving 10 bases between them. The CDR3 totals 13 residues. Of note for this clonotype: The antigen is unknown.

The study's findings and limits: HLA-C-restricted CMV-specific TCR beta clonotypes were dominant in the ex vivo response. Accumulated public TCR beta family frequency recognized individuals carrying CMV together with the relevant HLA.

TCRdb recomputed calls from the reads with MiXCR, one row per CDR3 protein. In the table there are around 210,000 distinct CDR3 sequences, roughly 6.5% of which are singletons. The source material was PBMCs. The chain joins TRBV7-2 to TRBJ2-3, with D unresolved. The TCR originated in a human donor in good health (CMV status not recorded). Some clones in this sample may be carry-over from other donors' samples. The CDR3 coding sequence is TGTGCCAGCAGCTTAGTCCCCCTAGGTACGCAGTATTTT. Translation: CASSLVPLGTQYF.